These T cell receptor beta chains were read from a single sample in a study of T-cell reconstitution after alpha-beta-depleted transplantation in children. One entry per CDR3 protein results from TCRdb running MiXCR on the PCR reads. The table lists just over 950,000 distinct CDR3 sequences, about 30% of them singletons. Sample: PBMCs, mostly from graft donor cells, taken 360 days after TCRalphabeta/CD19-depleted stem cell transplant. The receptors come from a boy under two years old who had a stem cell transplant for SCID, so the T cells may come from the graft donor. CDR3s include the opening cysteine and the closing phenylalanine or tryptophan. A D gene is named only where the DNA matches it firmly. Clone size is stated in some rows and not others, as once, few, many or a class when expanded.

abundance | j_gene | d_gene | v_gene | CDR3aa | CDR3nt
many | TRBJ2-3 | TRBD2 | TRBV15 | CATSRGLAGGRTDTQYF | TGTGCCACCAGCAGAGGACTAGCGGGGGGGAGGACAGATACGCAGTATTTT
- | TRBJ2-7 | - | TRBV18 | CASSLAQAGEQYF | TGTGCCAGCTCACTGGCGCAGGCGGGCGAGCAGTACTTC
- | TRBJ2-1 | TRBD2 | TRBV11-2 | CASSLVTAGGTLGNEQFF | TGTGCCAGCAGCTTAGTTACAGCGGGGGGAACCCTCGGCAATGAGCAGTTCTTC
- | TRBJ2-7 | - | TRBV12-3/TRBV12-4 | CASSPAGTASGEQYF | TGTGCCAGCAGTCCGGCCGGGACGGCCTCGGGCGAGCAGTACTTC
- | TRBJ2-2 | - | TRBV5-1 | CASSLGIGTNTGELFF | TGCGCCAGCAGCTTGGGTATAGGGACGAACACCGGGGAGCTGTTTTTT
- | TRBJ2-1 | TRBD2 | TRBV7-8 | CASSSSGGAKNEQFF | TGTGCCAGCAGCTCAAGCGGGGGGGCAAAAAATGAGCAGTTCTTC
few | TRBJ2-3 | - | TRBV7-2 | CASSYRGSPSTDTQYF | TGTGCCAGCAGCTACCGGGGGAGTCCTTCCACAGATACGCAGTATTTT
- | TRBJ2-3 | TRBD2 | TRBV3-1 | CASSRRTSGGPPGRSTDTQYF | TGTGCCAGCAGCCGCCGGACTAGCGGGGGACCTCCCGGCAGGAGCACAGATACGCAGTATTTT
few | TRBJ2-1 | - | TRBV2 | CASQSGRAVYNEQFF | TGTGCCAGCCAGAGTGGTAGGGCCGTATACAATGAGCAGTTCTTC
- | TRBJ1-2 | - | TRBV6-1 | CASSPGTDLNYGYTF | TGTGCCAGCAGTCCCGGGACGGACCTAAACTATGGCTACACCTTC
few | TRBJ1-4 | - | TRBV18 | CASSRELGEKLFF | TGTGCCAGCTCCAGGGAGTTGGGTGAAAAACTGTTTTTT
- | TRBJ2-7 | - | TRBV9 | CASSRYGVFYEQYF | TGTGCCAGCAGTCGGTACGGGGTCTTCTACGAGCAGTACTTC
few | TRBJ2-1 | - | TRBV6-1 | CASNNHRTSSYNEQFF | TGTGCCAGCAACAACCACAGGACCAGCTCCTACAATGAGCAGTTCTTC
once | TRBJ2-5 | - | TRBV2 | CASSAPGGEQETQYF | TGTGCCAGCAGCGCCCCCGGGGGCGAGCAGGAGACCCAGTACTTC
- | TRBJ1-1 | - | TRBV29-1 | CSVRIGWVSEAFF | TGCAGCGTTCGTATCGGGTGGGTTTCTGAAGCTTTCTTT
- | TRBJ1-3 | - | TRBV20-1 | CSATLTPGISGNTIYF | TGCAGTGCTACTTTGACTCCAGGGATCTCTGGAAACACCATATATTTT
few | TRBJ2-5 | - | TRBV24-1 | CATSDRQAYQETQYF | TGTGCCACCAGTGATCGACAGGCGTACCAAGAGACCCAGTACTTC
- | TRBJ2-5 | - | TRBV10-3 | CAISESGQEETQYF | TGTGCCATCAGTGAGTCGGGCCAGGAGGAGACCCAGTACTTC
- | TRBJ2-3 | - | TRBV5-1 | CASSFSKGDTQYF | TGCGCCAGCAGCTTCTCTAAGGGAGATACGCAGTATTTT
few | TRBJ2-7 | - | TRBV12-3/TRBV12-4 | CATSEGPSYEQYF | TGTGCCACCTCGGAGGGCCCTTCCTACGAGCAGTACTTC
few | TRBJ2-3 | - | TRBV28 | CASSDEGPADTQYF | TGTGCCAGCAGTGATGAGGGCCCCGCAGATACGCAGTATTTT
- | TRBJ1-1 | TRBD1 | TRBV12-3/TRBV12-4 | CASSFRDRVKAFF | TGTGCCAGCAGTTTCCGGGACAGGGTTAAGGCTTTCTTT
few | TRBJ1-1 | - | TRBV5-1 | CASSFGRLGGNTEAFF | TGCGCCAGCAGCTTCGGTCGCCTTGGTGGGAACACTGAAGCTTTCTTT
few | TRBJ1-3 | - | TRBV5-1 | CASSPAVVSGNTIYF | TGCGCCAGCAGCCCGGCGGTAGTCTCTGGAAACACCATATATTTT
- | TRBJ2-5 | - | TRBV5-1 | CASSPLALTRGQETQYF | TGCGCCAGCAGCCCTCTTGCCTTGACTAGAGGGCAAGAGACCCAGTACTTC
- | TRBJ2-7 | - | TRBV7-9 | CASSLGRWRGAASEQYF | TGTGCCAGCAGCTTAGGAAGGTGGCGAGGGGCCGCTTCCGAGCAGTACTTC
few | TRBJ2-5 | TRBD1 | TRBV7-9 | CASSWGTGAQETQYF | TGTGCCAGCAGCTGGGGGACAGGGGCACAAGAGACCCAGTACTTC